The clone carrying this T cell receptor (beta chain) was observed a handful of times. Its matching antigen is unknown. MiXCR, run by TCRdb on the 5' RACE reads, gives a single entry per CDR3 protein. The repertoire holds fewer than 300,000 distinct CDR3 sequences, with around 17% as singletons. This entry is derived from a study of T-cell memory formation after mild COVID-19. Across the whole study: Largely donor-specific sequence clusters came from two donors.

Study-level results: Pre-infection memory contained some responding clones, which suggested that cross-reactive memory had joined.

The receptor was derived from a man aged 18 to 29 who had mild COVID-19 (a few samples of this study predate the infection). Cell type and time point are not known. Material: PBMCs or a T cell subset sorted from them (not recorded which).

CDR3 loop: CASSLSGGITDTQYF. The CDR3 DNA sequence: TGTGCCAGCAGTTTAAGCGGGGGGATCACAGATACGCAGTATTTT. The chain combines TRBV12-3 or TRBV12-4 with TRBJ2-3, with 9 nucleotides matching TRBD2. V gave up 2 bases and J gave up 2 bases; unmatched junction bases: 2. The CDR3 runs 15 residues.